A selection of T cell receptor beta chains follows, all from one sample in a study of neurological immune-mediated disorders. A single record per CDR3 protein comes from TCRdb applying MiXCR to the 5' RACE reads. The sample has about 49,000 distinct CDR3 sequences; about an eighth are singletons. The sequenced sample consisted of PBMCs. These receptors all stem from a male donor with HTLV-1-associated myelopathy (HAM/TSP). Both conserved end residues are part of each CDR3. Fields, in order: clone size, J gene, D gene, V gene, CDR3 DNA, CDR3 protein. D genes are given only for firm matches. Rows may omit the clone size; those that give it use once, few, many or a size class.

>many|TRBJ1-1|TRBD1|TRBV30
TGTGCCTGGAGTGTAGGAAACAGGGGCATGGCTTTCTTT
CAWSVGNRGMAFF
>many|TRBJ2-5|NA|TRBV24-1
TGTGCCACCAGTGATTCAGGTGAAGGGGAGACCCAGTACTTC
CATSDSGEGETQYF
>NA|TRBJ2-5|TRBD1|TRBV20-1
TGCAGTGCTAGCACAGGGGGCGTCGGGGTGACCCAGTACTTC
CSASTGGVGVTQYF
>many|TRBJ1-4|NA|TRBV7-9
TGTGCCAGCAGCTTACGCCAGGGAAATGAAAAACTGTTTTTT
CASSLRQGNEKLFF
>many|TRBJ2-3|TRBD2|TRBV15
TGTGCCACCAGCAGAGATCCGAGCGGGGGAGGGACAGATACGCAGTATTTT
CATSRDPSGGGTDTQYF
>many|TRBJ1-1|NA|TRBV7-2
TGTGCCAGCAGCATGTGGGGGGGAAGAGCTGAAGCTTTCTTT
CASSMWGGRAEAFF
>many|TRBJ2-5|NA|TRBV20-1
TGCAGTGCTAGTTTTATGGGGGAGACCCAGTACTTC
CSASFMGETQYF
>many|TRBJ2-7|TRBD1|TRBV29-1
TGCAGCGGCCGGGACAGCTCCTACGAGCAGTACTTC
CSGRDSSYEQYF
>NA|TRBJ2-7|TRBD2|TRBV7-2
TGTGCCAGCAGTTTTACTAGCGGGGGAGCGGGAGTGCAGTACTTC
CASSFTSGGAGVQYF
>many|TRBJ1-2|TRBD1|TRBV29-1
TGCAGCGTTGAAGAGAGGGGTTTGACAGGGGGGCAGGGTGGCTACACCTTC
CSVEERGLTGGQGGYTF
>once|TRBJ1-5|NA|TRBV6-1
TGTGCCAGCAGTGATGACATCGACTGTCAGCCCCAGCATTTT
CASSDDIDCQPQHF
>many|TRBJ1-3|NA|TRBV6-4
TGTGCCAGCAGTGAAAGCGGCTCTGGAAACACCATATATTTT
CASSESGSGNTIYF
>many|TRBJ2-1|NA|TRBV5-1
TGCGCCAGCAGCTTCCCTTCTACGAGCATTTCCTACAATGAGCAGTTCTTC
CASSFPSTSISYNEQFF
>NA|TRBJ2-5|NA|TRBV7-9
TGTGCCAGCAGCTTAGGAGGGGGGGGCGCAGAAGAGACCCAGTACTTC
CASSLGGGGAEETQYF
>many|TRBJ2-1|TRBD1|TRBV24-1
TGTGCCACCAGTGATTGGGGACAGGGCCTCAATGAGCAGTTCTTC
CATSDWGQGLNEQFF
>many|TRBJ2-5|NA|TRBV5-1
TGCGCCAGCAGCAGGGGGGCCGGAGAGACCCAGTACTTC
CASSRGAGETQYF
>NA|TRBJ2-7|TRBD1|TRBV20-1
TGCAGTGCTAGGGTGACAGGGGCGCGGGAGCAGTACTTC
CSARVTGAREQYF
>many|TRBJ2-1|TRBD2|TRBV7-2
TGTGCCAGCAACCTACTAGCGGGGGGTCTCGGTGAGCAGTTCTTC
CASNLLAGGLGEQFF
>few|TRBJ2-7|NA|TRBV7-2
TGTGCCAGCAGCTTAAGTGGGGGCGTTGGGTCCTACGAGCAGTACTTC
CASSLSGGVGSYEQYF
>many|TRBJ2-7|TRBD1|TRBV10-3
TGTGCCATCAGAGCCGGGACAGGAAGGCCCTACGAGCAGTACTTC
CAIRAGTGRPYEQYF
>many|TRBJ2-1|NA|TRBV25-1
TGTGCCAGCAGTGATCTCACAACAGGGAATGAGCAGTTCTTC
CASSDLTTGNEQFF
>many|TRBJ2-2|NA|TRBV5-1
TGCGCCAGCCGACAACTAGGGCTTTCCACCGGGGAGCTGTTTTTT
CASRQLGLSTGELFF
>many|TRBJ2-3|TRBD2|TRBV5-1
TGCGCCAGCAGCGCCGGGACTATCAGCACAGATACGCAGTATTTT
CASSAGTISTDTQYF
>many|TRBJ2-3|NA|TRBV7-9
TGTGCCAGCAGCCCCAGTCCCCACACAGATACGCAGTATTTT
CASSPSPHTDTQYF
>many|TRBJ1-4|NA|TRBV2
TGTGCCAGCAATGTGCGGCAGGGTGGGGGAGAACTGTTTTTT
CASNVRQGGGELFF
>many|TRBJ1-6|NA|TRBV6-2/TRBV6-3
TGTGCCAGCAGTGCGGACCGTTCACCCCTCCACTTT
CASSADRSPLHF
>few|TRBJ2-1|TRBD1|TRBV5-1
TGCGCCAGCAGCTTAGGACAGGGTAGTATGGTGAATGAGCAGTTCTTC
CASSLGQGSMVNEQFF
>many|TRBJ2-7|NA|TRBV5-1
TGCGCCAGCAGCCAAACTCCCCTCTACGAGCAGTACTTC
CASSQTPLYEQYF
>many|TRBJ1-1|NA|TRBV4-3
TGCGCCAGCAGCCAGGACCCACAGGGACTGAACACTGAAGCTTTCTTT
CASSQDPQGLNTEAFF
>many|TRBJ2-1|NA|TRBV12-3/TRBV12-4
TGTGCCAGCACCGAATTACTAGAGCGAGGCAATGAGCAGTTCTTC
CASTELLERGNEQFF
>many|TRBJ1-1|TRBD1|TRBV20-1
TGCAGTGCTAGAGGCGGGACAGGAGCCACTGAAGCTTTCTTT
CSARGGTGATEAFF
>many|TRBJ1-4|TRBD1|TRBV15
TGTGCCACCGTCCCAGGGGGCTACACTAATGAAAAACTGTTTTTT
CATVPGGYTNEKLFF
>many|TRBJ2-2|TRBD1|TRBV5-5
TGTGCCAGCAGCCTACAACAGGGGACCGGGGAGCTGTTTTTT
CASSLQQGTGELFF
>NA|TRBJ1-4|NA|TRBV5-1
TGCGCCAGCAGCTTACAGGGAGCGATGGCTAATGAAAAACTGTTTTTT
CASSLQGAMANEKLFF
>many|TRBJ2-3|TRBD1|TRBV5-1
TGCGCCAGCAGCTTCTGGACAGGTAGCACAGATACGCAGTATTTT
CASSFWTGSTDTQYF
>many|TRBJ2-2|NA|TRBV20-1
TGCAGTGCTGAAGGGCCTAGCGCCGGGGAGCTGTTTTTT
CSAEGPSAGELFF
>many|TRBJ2-3|TRBD2|TRBV7-3
TGTGCCAGCAGCCTTAGCGGGGGGACCCATACGCAGTATTTT
CASSLSGGTHTQYF
>many|TRBJ2-1|NA|TRBV5-1
TGCGCCAGCAGCTTGGGGGCCTCCCCCCAGTTCTTC
CASSLGASPQFF
>few|TRBJ2-3|TRBD2|TRBV7-2
TGTGCCAGCAGCCCGTCGCGGGGGAGCACAGATACGCAGTATTTT
CASSPSRGSTDTQYF
>many|TRBJ2-5|NA|TRBV29-1
TGCAGCGTTGCCACCTCGGTGATGGGAATACCCGAGACCCAGTACTTC
CSVATSVMGIPETQYF
>many|TRBJ2-1|NA|TRBV5-1
TGCGCCAGCAGCTTTGGAGGGGTTTACAATGAGCAGTTCTTC
CASSFGGVYNEQFF
>few|TRBJ1-6|NA|TRBV2
TGTGCCAGCAGCGAGGGACGGGACTATAATTCACCCCTCCACTTT
CASSEGRDYNSPLHF
>many|TRBJ2-5|NA|TRBV7-2
TGTGCCAGCAGCTTATGGGCTAAAGAGACCCAGTACTTC
CASSLWAKETQYF
>many|TRBJ2-2|TRBD1|TRBV5-1
TGCGCCAGCAGTACCGGACAGGGTTACACCGGGGAGCTGTTTTTT
CASSTGQGYTGELFF
>many|TRBJ1-5|NA|TRBV28
TGTGCCAGCAGACCTCCGGGCAATCAGCCCCAGCATTTT
CASRPPGNQPQHF
>NA|TRBJ2-1|NA|TRBV20-1
TGCAGTGCTAGACCTAGGGAGCGCTCCTACAATGAGCAGTTCTTC
CSARPRERSYNEQFF
>NA|TRBJ2-3|TRBD1|TRBV20-1
TGCAGTGCCCAGAACAGGGACAGAGAAGATACGCAGTATTTT
CSAQNRDREDTQYF
>many|TRBJ2-3|TRBD2|TRBV4-2
TGTGCCAGCAGCCAAGATCAAGGTAGCGGGGCCCGTGGTACGCAGTATTTT
CASSQDQGSGARGTQYF
>many|TRBJ1-1|TRBD1|TRBV13
TGTGCCAGCAGCGCGGACAGGGGAAGCGTTGAAGCTTTCTTT
CASSADRGSVEAFF
>many|TRBJ1-2|NA|TRBV9
TGTGCCAGCAGCGTCGCAGGACAGTTTTATGGCTACACCTTC
CASSVAGQFYGYTF
>many|TRBJ2-5|NA|TRBV5-1
TGCGCCAGCAGCTTGCAGGCGTACCAAGAGACCCAGTACTTC
CASSLQAYQETQYF